This TCR beta chain was found in a study of CD4+ T cells in melanoma. Study-wide findings and caveats: In melanoma, neoantigen-specific CD4+ T cells reportedly differed in differentiation state. CD8+ T cell, macrophage and B cell function reportedly correlated with neoantigen-specific CD4+ T cells.

Assay used: immunoSEQ multiplex PCR; TCRdb lists only in-frame clones, some missing. Seen here are around 100,000 clones, roughly 90% observed once, and the top ten hold 3.3%. Trimming removed 2 bases at V and 4 bases at J, with 6 bases between. The V gene's germline CDR1 is WSHSY and CDR2 SAAADI. The CDR3 is 13 residues long. For this clone: What it binds is not known.

Sequencing was done on a sample of peripheral blood. This sequence originates from a human donor with melanoma. The chain uses TRBV10-2 and TRBJ1-5, with D hard to call. The CDR3 DNA sequence: TGCGCCAGCAGTGAGGGGGAGAATCAGCCCCAGCATTTT. Its translation is CASSEGENQPQHF.